Listed below are T cell receptor beta chains from one sample, sequenced in a study of a mutant IDH1 vaccine in newly diagnosed glioma. This table comes from immunoSEQ multiplex PCR, and its TCRdb copy is limited to in-frame clones, with some not included. The data contain tens of thousands of clones, over 70% of them seen just once; the ten biggest clones take up about 20%. The sequenced sample was PBMCs, obtained from a glioma patient treated with radiotherapy, temozolomide or both. The receptors here all came from a man aged 25 to 45 with glioma. The CDR3 runs from the conserved cysteine through the conserved F or W. A D gene is named only where the DNA matches it firmly. Size tells how often a clone was seen (once, few, many) or the class of an expanded clone, and some rows leave it out.

d_call: NA; v_call: TRBV9; clone_size: NA; j_call: TRBJ1-2; cdr3_aa: CASSVDPWDVRNYGYTF; cdr3_nt: TGTGCCAGCAGCGTAGACCCCTGGGACGTCAGAAACTATGGCTACACCTTC
d_call: TRBD1; v_call: TRBV4-3; clone_size: NA; j_call: TRBJ2-3; cdr3_aa: CASSLGQAGATDTQYF; cdr3_nt: TGCGCCAGCAGCCTGGGACAGGCTGGGGCCACAGATACGCAGTATTTT
d_call: NA; v_call: TRBV15; clone_size: NA; j_call: TRBJ2-5; cdr3_aa: CATSRAGRPSSETQYF; cdr3_nt: TGTGCCACCAGCAGAGCGGGTAGGCCAAGTTCGGAGACCCAGTACTTC
d_call: TRBD1; v_call: TRBV7-9; clone_size: NA; j_call: TRBJ1-1; cdr3_aa: CASSSKPGGWYTEAFF; cdr3_nt: TGTGCCAGCAGCTCAAAACCAGGGGGCTGGTACACTGAAGCTTTCTTT
d_call: NA; v_call: TRBV5-8; clone_size: NA; j_call: TRBJ1-5; cdr3_aa: CASSWGPMPQHF; cdr3_nt: TGTGCCAGCAGCTGGGGCCCAATGCCCCAGCATTTT
d_call: NA; v_call: TRBV30; clone_size: NA; j_call: TRBJ2-5; cdr3_aa: CAWTLRGLETQYF; cdr3_nt: TGTGCCTGGACGCTCCGGGGTTTAGAGACCCAGTACTTC
d_call: TRBD2; v_call: TRBV5-1; clone_size: NA; j_call: TRBJ2-7; cdr3_aa: CASSLIGGGGSYEQYF; cdr3_nt: TGCGCCAGCAGCCTAATTGGGGGCGGGGGGTCCTACGAGCAGTACTTC
d_call: NA; v_call: TRBV19; clone_size: NA; j_call: TRBJ2-2; cdr3_aa: CASRPRPQSTGELFF; cdr3_nt: TGTGCCAGTAGGCCCCGGCCTCAGTCCACCGGGGAGCTGTTTTTT
d_call: TRBD1; v_call: TRBV29-1; clone_size: NA; j_call: TRBJ2-1; cdr3_aa: CSVEEGRGQPVF; cdr3_nt: TGCAGCGTTGAAGAGGGAAGGGGACAGCCCGTCTTC
d_call: NA; v_call: TRBV30; clone_size: NA; j_call: TRBJ2-3; cdr3_aa: CAWKKADTQYF; cdr3_nt: TGTGCCTGGAAAAAGGCAGATACGCAGTATTTT
d_call: TRBD1; v_call: TRBV4-1; clone_size: NA; j_call: TRBJ2-2; cdr3_aa: CASSRGTGENTGELFF; cdr3_nt: TGCGCCAGCAGCCGTGGGACAGGGGAGAACACCGGGGAGCTGTTTTTT
d_call: TRBD1; v_call: TRBV15; clone_size: NA; j_call: TRBJ1-4; cdr3_aa: CATSRARTGDFLFF; cdr3_nt: TGTGCCACCAGCAGAGCGAGGACAGGGGACTTTTTGTTTTTT
d_call: TRBD1; v_call: TRBV5-1; clone_size: NA; j_call: TRBJ2-1; cdr3_aa: CASSSATTGGEQFF; cdr3_nt: TGCGCCAGCAGCTCGGCTACGACAGGGGGTGAGCAGTTCTTC
d_call: TRBD1; v_call: TRBV6-1; clone_size: NA; j_call: TRBJ1-3; cdr3_aa: CASSQHRGPGNTIYF; cdr3_nt: TGTGCCAGCAGTCAACACAGGGGGCCTGGAAACACCATATATTTT
d_call: TRBD2; v_call: TRBV4-1; clone_size: NA; j_call: TRBJ2-3; cdr3_aa: CASSPAGGRSDTQYF; cdr3_nt: TGCGCCAGCAGCCCTGCCGGGGGGAGGTCAGATACGCAGTATTTT
d_call: TRBD2; v_call: TRBV19; clone_size: NA; j_call: TRBJ2-1; cdr3_aa: CASRRLAGSFNEQFF; cdr3_nt: TGTGCCAGTAGGCGACTAGCGGGGTCCTTCAATGAGCAGTTCTTC
d_call: NA; v_call: TRBV19; clone_size: NA; j_call: TRBJ1-5; cdr3_aa: CASSLINQPQHF; cdr3_nt: TGTGCCAGTAGCCTGATTAATCAGCCCCAGCATTTT
d_call: NA; v_call: TRBV9; clone_size: NA; j_call: TRBJ1-2; cdr3_aa: CASSVAEDGAGYTF; cdr3_nt: TGTGCCAGCAGCGTAGCGGAGGACGGGGCTGGCTACACCTTC
d_call: NA; v_call: TRBV6-5; clone_size: NA; j_call: TRBJ1-1; cdr3_aa: CASSHPNTEAFF; cdr3_nt: TGTGCCAGCAGTCACCCCAACACTGAAGCTTTCTTT
d_call: TRBD2; v_call: TRBV4-3; clone_size: NA; j_call: TRBJ2-3; cdr3_aa: CASSQEPSGGSTDTQYF; cdr3_nt: TGCGCCAGCAGCCAAGAACCCAGCGGGGGGAGCACAGATACGCAGTATTTT
d_call: NA; v_call: TRBV2; clone_size: NA; j_call: TRBJ2-5; cdr3_aa: CASSDASQYF; cdr3_nt: TGTGCCAGCAGTGATGCGTCCCAGTACTTC
d_call: NA; v_call: TRBV30; clone_size: NA; j_call: TRBJ2-2; cdr3_aa: CALDGTGSNTGELFF; cdr3_nt: TGTGCCTTGGATGGGACGGGATCGAACACCGGGGAGCTGTTTTTT
d_call: NA; v_call: TRBV30; clone_size: NA; j_call: TRBJ2-7; cdr3_aa: CAWSRQAAYEQYF; cdr3_nt: TGTGCCTGGAGTCGACAGGCGGCCTACGAGCAGTACTTC
d_call: NA; v_call: TRBV19; clone_size: NA; j_call: TRBJ1-2; cdr3_aa: CASSYTGRNYGYTF; cdr3_nt: TGTGCCAGTAGTTATACTGGACGGAATTATGGCTACACCTTC
d_call: TRBD2; v_call: TRBV5-1; clone_size: NA; j_call: TRBJ2-7; cdr3_aa: CASSAGLAGGFSYEQYF; cdr3_nt: TGCGCCAGCAGCGCGGGACTAGCGGGGGGTTTTTCCTACGAGCAGTACTTC
d_call: NA; v_call: TRBV1; clone_size: NA; j_call: TRBJ1-1; cdr3_aa: CTSSQTGWRMTEAFF; cdr3_nt: TGCACCAGCAGCCAAACAGGGTGGAGGATGACTGAAGCTTTCTTT
d_call: NA; v_call: TRBV30; clone_size: NA; j_call: TRBJ2-1; cdr3_aa: CAWSVASGDSSFF; cdr3_nt: TGTGCCTGGAGTGTAGCCTCTGGGGACTCCTCGTTCTTC
d_call: NA; v_call: TRBV13; clone_size: NA; j_call: TRBJ1-3; cdr3_aa: CASSFGGSGNTIYF; cdr3_nt: TGTGCCAGCAGCTTCGGGGGCTCTGGAAACACCATATATTTT
d_call: TRBD1; v_call: TRBV2; clone_size: NA; j_call: TRBJ2-7; cdr3_aa: CASSDGQGGDEQYF; cdr3_nt: TGTGCCAGCAGTGACGGACAGGGCGGGGACGAGCAGTACTTC
d_call: TRBD1; v_call: TRBV7-3; clone_size: NA; j_call: TRBJ2-3; cdr3_aa: CASSGGEGTADTQYF; cdr3_nt: TGTGCCAGCAGCGGAGGCGAAGGGACAGCAGATACGCAGTATTTT
d_call: TRBD2; v_call: TRBV4-1; clone_size: NA; j_call: TRBJ2-2; cdr3_aa: CASSQVPSGGNTGELFF; cdr3_nt: TGCGCCAGCAGCCAAGTACCGAGCGGGGGGAACACCGGGGAGCTGTTTTTT
d_call: NA; v_call: TRBV5-6; clone_size: medium-sized; j_call: TRBJ2-7; cdr3_aa: CASSMDPGVYEQYF; cdr3_nt: TGTGCCAGCAGTATGGACCCCGGAGTCTACGAGCAGTACTTC
d_call: NA; v_call: TRBV7-8; clone_size: NA; j_call: TRBJ2-1; cdr3_aa: CASVSSRGPPSYNEQFF; cdr3_nt: TGTGCCAGCGTCTCCAGTAGGGGCCCCCCCTCCTACAATGAGCAGTTCTTC
d_call: NA; v_call: TRBV4-1; clone_size: few; j_call: TRBJ2-3; cdr3_aa: CASSQEVASTDTQYF; cdr3_nt: TGCGCCAGCAGCCAAGAGGTAGCAAGCACAGATACGCAGTATTTT
d_call: NA; v_call: TRBV19; clone_size: medium-sized; j_call: TRBJ1-1; cdr3_aa: CASSISVNTEAFF; cdr3_nt: TGTGCCAGTAGTATCTCAGTCAACACTGAAGCTTTCTTT
d_call: NA; v_call: TRBV6-1; clone_size: NA; j_call: TRBJ2-7; cdr3_aa: CASNPRSSYEQYF; cdr3_nt: TGTGCCAGCAACCCGAGAAGCTCCTACGAGCAGTACTTC
d_call: NA; v_call: TRBV2; clone_size: NA; j_call: TRBJ2-3; cdr3_aa: CASSDPQGGDSTDTQYF; cdr3_nt: TGTGCCAGCAGTGATCCCCAGGGGGGTGATAGCACAGATACGCAGTATTTT
d_call: NA; v_call: TRBV14; clone_size: NA; j_call: TRBJ1-1; cdr3_aa: CASSQRTVNTEAFF; cdr3_nt: TGTGCCAGCAGCCAGAGGACAGTAAACACTGAAGCTTTCTTT
d_call: NA; v_call: TRBV25-1; clone_size: NA; j_call: TRBJ1-2; cdr3_aa: CASSESVGVRRDGYTF; cdr3_nt: TGTGCCAGCAGTGAATCGGTAGGGGTAAGAAGGGATGGCTACACCTTC
d_call: TRBD1; v_call: TRBV19; clone_size: NA; j_call: TRBJ1-5; cdr3_aa: CASRNPGQGGNQPQHF; cdr3_nt: TGTGCCAGTAGAAACCCGGGACAGGGCGGCAATCAGCCCCAGCATTTT
d_call: NA; v_call: TRBV28; clone_size: few; j_call: TRBJ2-6; cdr3_aa: CASSRGDSGANVLTF; cdr3_nt: TGTGCCAGCAGCAGGGGGGACTCTGGGGCCAACGTCCTGACTTTC